This note documents a single T cell receptor (beta chain) sequence. The antigen is unknown. TCRdb's copy holds only in-frame clones and misses some; the assay was immunoSEQ multiplex PCR. The table shows about 62,000 clones, with 70% to 80% occurring only once. The time point was: blood 4 weeks post-SBRT, at nephrectomy. Treatment denoted: 15 Gy SBRT to primary tumor, nephrectomy 4 weeks later. The data were obtained in a study of radiation and T cells in renal cell carcinoma. With V trimmed by 0 bases and J by 3 bases, 7 bases remained unmatched. The CDR3 has 16 amino acids. Germline V lookup: CDR1 LNHNV, CDR2 YYDKDF (reference sequence). Study results and caveats: Baseline intratumoral clonotype presence is unknown without pretreatment biopsies. From baseline, blood top tumor clonotypes peaked at 2 weeks post-radiation.

This clonotype was sampled from a man between 60 and 75 years old with renal cell carcinoma. This material consisted of blood, taken from a patient whose treatment included radiotherapy and nephrectomy. The rearrangement uses TRBV15 and TRBJ2-7; 8 nucleotides align to TRBD2. This chain's CDR3 is CATSRDLGSGNYEQYF. DNA of the CDR3: TGTGCCACCAGCAGAGATCTGGGTAGCGGGAACTACGAGCAGTACTTC.